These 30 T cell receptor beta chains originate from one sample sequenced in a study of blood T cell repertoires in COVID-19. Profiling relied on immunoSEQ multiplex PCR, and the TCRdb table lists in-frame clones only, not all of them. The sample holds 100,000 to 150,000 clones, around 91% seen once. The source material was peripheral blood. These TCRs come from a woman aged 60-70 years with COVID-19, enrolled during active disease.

CDR3 protein: CASSQDRRASGGSTDTQYF. CDR3 sequence (DNA): TGTGCCAGCAGCCAAGATCGAAGGGCAAGCGGGGGGTCCACAGATACGCAGTATTTT. The rearrangement uses TRBV4-2 and TRBJ2-3; 9 nucleotides align to TRBD2. Germline V gives CDR1 LGHNA, CDR2 YNFKEQ. V dropped 0 bases and J dropped 2; count of bases not matched to a gene: 12. CDR3 length: 19 amino acids.

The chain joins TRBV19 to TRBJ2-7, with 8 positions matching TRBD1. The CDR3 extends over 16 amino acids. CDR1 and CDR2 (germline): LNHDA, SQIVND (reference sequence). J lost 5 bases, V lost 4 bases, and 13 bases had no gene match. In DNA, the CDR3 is TGTGCCAGTAGTACCCGGATTACAGGGGGTCTCGACGAGCAGTACTTC. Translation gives CASSTRITGGLDEQYF.

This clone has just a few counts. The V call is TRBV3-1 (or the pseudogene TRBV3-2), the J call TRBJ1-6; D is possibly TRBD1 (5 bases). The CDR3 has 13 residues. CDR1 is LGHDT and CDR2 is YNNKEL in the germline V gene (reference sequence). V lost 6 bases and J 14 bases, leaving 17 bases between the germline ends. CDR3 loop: CASSFEGVPTLHF. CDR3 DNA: TGTGCCAGCAGTTTCGAAGGGGTACCCACCCTCCACTTT.

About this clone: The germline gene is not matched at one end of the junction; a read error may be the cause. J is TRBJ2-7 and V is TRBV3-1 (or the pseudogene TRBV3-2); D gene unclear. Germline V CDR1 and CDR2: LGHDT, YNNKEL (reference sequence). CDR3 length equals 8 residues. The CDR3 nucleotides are TGTGCCAGCAGCCTGACTCCCTTC. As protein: CASSLTPF.

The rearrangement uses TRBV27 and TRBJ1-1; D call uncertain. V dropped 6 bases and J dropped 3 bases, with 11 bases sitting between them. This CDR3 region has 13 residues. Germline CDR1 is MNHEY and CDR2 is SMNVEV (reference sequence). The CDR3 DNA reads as TGTGCCAGCAGGAACCACTTGGACACTGAAGCTTTCTTT. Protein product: CASRNHLDTEAFF.

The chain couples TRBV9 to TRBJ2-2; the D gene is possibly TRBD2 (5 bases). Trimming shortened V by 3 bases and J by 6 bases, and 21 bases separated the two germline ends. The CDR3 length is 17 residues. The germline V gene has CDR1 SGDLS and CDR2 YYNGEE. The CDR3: CASSGHLGIAGAGELFF. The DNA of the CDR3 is TGTGCCAGCAGCGGGCACCTCGGGATCGCTGGCGCCGGGGAGCTGTTTTTT. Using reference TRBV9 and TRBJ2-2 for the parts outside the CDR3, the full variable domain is DSGVTQTPKHLITATGQRVTLRCSPRSGDLSVYWYQQSLDQGLQFLIQYYNGEERAKGNILERFSAQQFPDLHSELNLSSLELGDSALYFCASSGHLGIAGAGELFFGEGSRLTVL.

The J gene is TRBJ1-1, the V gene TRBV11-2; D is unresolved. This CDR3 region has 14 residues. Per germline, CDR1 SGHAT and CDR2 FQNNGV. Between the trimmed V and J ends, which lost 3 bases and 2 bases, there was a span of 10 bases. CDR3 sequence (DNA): TGTGCCAGCAGCTTTGGAGGGCCCAACACTGAAGCTTTCTTT. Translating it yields CASSFGGPNTEAFF. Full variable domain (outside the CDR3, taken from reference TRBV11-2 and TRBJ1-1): EAGVAQSPRYKIIEKRQSVAFWCNPISGHATLYWYQQILGQGPKLLIQFQNNGVVDDSQLPKDRFSAERLKGVDSTLKIQPAKLEDSAVYLCASSFGGPNTEAFFGQGTRLTVV.

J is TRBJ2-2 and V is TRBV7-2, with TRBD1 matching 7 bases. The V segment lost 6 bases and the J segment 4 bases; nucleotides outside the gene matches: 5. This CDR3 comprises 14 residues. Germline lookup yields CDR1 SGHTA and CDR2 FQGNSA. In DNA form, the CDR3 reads TGTGCCAGCAGGCCAGGACAGGCCACCGGGGAGCTGTTTTTT. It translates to CASRPGQATGELFF. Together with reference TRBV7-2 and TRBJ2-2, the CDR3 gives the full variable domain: GAGVSQSPSNKVTEKGKDVELRCDPISGHTALYWYRQSLGQGLEFLIYFQGNSAPDKSGLPSDRFSAERTGGSVSTLTIQRTQQEDSAVYLCASRPGQATGELFFGEGSRLTVL.

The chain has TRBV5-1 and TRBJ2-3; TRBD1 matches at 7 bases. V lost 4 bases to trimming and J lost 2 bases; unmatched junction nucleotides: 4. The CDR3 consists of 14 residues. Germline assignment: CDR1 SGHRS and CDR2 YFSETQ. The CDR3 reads CASSNGQVTDTQYF. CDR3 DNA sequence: TGCGCCAGCAGCAACGGACAGGTCACAGATACGCAGTATTTT.

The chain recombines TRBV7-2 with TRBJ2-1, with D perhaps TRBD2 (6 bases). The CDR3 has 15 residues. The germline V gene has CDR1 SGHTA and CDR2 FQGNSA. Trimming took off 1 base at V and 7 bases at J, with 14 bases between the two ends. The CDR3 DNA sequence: TGTGCCAGCAGCTTAGACGGGGGTTATAGGAATGAGCAGTTCTTC. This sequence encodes CASSLDGGYRNEQFF.

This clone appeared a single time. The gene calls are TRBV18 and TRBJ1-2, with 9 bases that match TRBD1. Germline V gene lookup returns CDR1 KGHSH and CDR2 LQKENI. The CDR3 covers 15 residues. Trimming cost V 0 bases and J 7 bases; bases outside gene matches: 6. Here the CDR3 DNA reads TGTGCCAGCTCACCACCAAGGGACAGGGCTGGTGGCTACACCTTC. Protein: CASSPPRDRAGGYTF.

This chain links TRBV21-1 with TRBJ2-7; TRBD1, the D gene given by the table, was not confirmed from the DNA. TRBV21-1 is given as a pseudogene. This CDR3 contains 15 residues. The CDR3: CASSRSRTRLYEQYF. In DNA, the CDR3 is TGTGCCAGCAGTCGCAGCAGGACAAGATTATACGAGCAGTACTTC.

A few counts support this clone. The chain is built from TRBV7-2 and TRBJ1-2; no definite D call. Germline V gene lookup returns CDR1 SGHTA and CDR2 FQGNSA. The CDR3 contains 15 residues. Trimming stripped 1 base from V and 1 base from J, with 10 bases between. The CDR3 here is CASSLVSGSNYGYTF. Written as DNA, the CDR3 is TGTGCCAGCAGCTTAGTCAGTGGGAGTAACTATGGCTACACCTTC.

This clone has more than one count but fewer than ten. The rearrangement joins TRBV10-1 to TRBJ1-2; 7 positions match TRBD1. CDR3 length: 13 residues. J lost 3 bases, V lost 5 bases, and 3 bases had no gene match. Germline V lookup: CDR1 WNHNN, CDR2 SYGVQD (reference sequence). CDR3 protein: CASSHRGDYGYTF. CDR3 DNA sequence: TGCGCCAGCAGTCACAGGGGCGACTATGGCTACACCTTC.

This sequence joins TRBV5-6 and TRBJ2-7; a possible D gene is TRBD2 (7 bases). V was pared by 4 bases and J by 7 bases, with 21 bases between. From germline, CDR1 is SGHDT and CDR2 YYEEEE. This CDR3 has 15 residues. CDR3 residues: CASSLPPGGREEQYF. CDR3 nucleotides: TGTGCCAGCAGCCTCCCACCGGGGGGCCGGGAAGAGCAGTACTTC.

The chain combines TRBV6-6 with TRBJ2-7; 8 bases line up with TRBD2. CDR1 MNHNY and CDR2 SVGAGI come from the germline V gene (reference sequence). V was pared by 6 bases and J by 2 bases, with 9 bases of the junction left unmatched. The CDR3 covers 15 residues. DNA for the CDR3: TGTGCCAGCAGCCAGCACCACGGGGGGGCCTACGAGCAGTACTTC. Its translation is CASSQHHGGAYEQYF.

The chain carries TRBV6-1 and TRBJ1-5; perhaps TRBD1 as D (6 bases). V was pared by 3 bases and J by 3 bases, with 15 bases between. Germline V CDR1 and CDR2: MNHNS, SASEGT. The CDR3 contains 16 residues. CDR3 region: CASSDEGQKYNQPQHF. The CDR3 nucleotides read TGTGCCAGCAGTGACGAAGGACAGAAGTACAATCAGCCCCAGCATTTT.

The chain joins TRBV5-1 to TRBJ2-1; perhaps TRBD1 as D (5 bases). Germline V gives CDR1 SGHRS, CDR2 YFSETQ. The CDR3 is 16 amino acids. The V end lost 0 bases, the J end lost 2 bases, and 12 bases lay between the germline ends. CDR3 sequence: CASSLEVRAPYNEQFF. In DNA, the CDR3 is TGCGCCAGCAGCTTGGAGGTCAGGGCCCCCTACAATGAGCAGTTCTTC.

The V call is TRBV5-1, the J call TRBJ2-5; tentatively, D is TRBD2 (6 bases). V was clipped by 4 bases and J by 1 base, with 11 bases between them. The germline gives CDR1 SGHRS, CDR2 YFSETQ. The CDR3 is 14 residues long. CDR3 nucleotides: TGCGCCAGCAGCACACCGGGAGCCCAAGAGACCCAGTACTTC. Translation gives CASSTPGAQETQYF.

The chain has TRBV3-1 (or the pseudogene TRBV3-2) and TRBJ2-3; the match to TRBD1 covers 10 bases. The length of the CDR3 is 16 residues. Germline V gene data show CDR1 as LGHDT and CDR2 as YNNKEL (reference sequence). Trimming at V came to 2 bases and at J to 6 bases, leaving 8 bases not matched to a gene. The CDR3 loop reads CASSQLGQGPVDTQYF. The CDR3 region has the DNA TGTGCCAGCAGCCAACTGGGACAGGGGCCTGTGGATACGCAGTATTTT.

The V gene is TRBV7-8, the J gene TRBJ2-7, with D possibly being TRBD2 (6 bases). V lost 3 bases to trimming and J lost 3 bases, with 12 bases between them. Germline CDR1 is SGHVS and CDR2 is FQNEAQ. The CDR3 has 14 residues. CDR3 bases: TGTGCCAGCAGCTTCAAACAGACTAGCTACGAGCAGTACTTC. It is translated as CASSFKQTSYEQYF.

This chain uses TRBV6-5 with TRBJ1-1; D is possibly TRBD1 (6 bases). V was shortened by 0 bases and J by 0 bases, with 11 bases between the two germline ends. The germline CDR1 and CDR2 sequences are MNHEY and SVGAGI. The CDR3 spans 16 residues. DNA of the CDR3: TGTGCCAGCAGTTACTCTTGGACAGCCATGAACACTGAAGCTTTCTTT. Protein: CASSYSWTAMNTEAFF.

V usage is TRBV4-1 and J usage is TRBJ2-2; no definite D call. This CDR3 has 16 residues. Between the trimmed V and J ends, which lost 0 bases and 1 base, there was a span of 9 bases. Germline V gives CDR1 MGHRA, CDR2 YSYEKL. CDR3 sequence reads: CASSQDRFRNTGELFF. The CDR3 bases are TGCGCCAGCAGCCAAGACAGGTTTCGGAACACCGGGGAGCTGTTTTTT.

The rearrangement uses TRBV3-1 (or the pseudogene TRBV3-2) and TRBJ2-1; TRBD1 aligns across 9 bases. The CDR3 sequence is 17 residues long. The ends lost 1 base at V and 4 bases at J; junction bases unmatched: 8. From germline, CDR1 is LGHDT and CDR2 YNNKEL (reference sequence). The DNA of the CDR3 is TGTGCCAGCAGCCAAGGGGGCGGGACAGGGACATACAATGAGCAGTTCTTC. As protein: CASSQGGGTGTYNEQFF.

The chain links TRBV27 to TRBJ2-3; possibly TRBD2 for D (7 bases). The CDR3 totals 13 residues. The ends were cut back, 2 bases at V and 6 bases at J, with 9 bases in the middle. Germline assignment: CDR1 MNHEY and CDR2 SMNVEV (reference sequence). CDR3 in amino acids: CASSLGRGDTQYF. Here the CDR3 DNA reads TGTGCCAGCAGTTTAGGGAGGGGGGATACGCAGTATTTT.

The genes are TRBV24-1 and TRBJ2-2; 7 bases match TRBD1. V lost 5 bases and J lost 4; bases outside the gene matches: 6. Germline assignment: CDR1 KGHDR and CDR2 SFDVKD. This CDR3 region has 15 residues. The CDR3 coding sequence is TGTGCCACCAGTGGCCCAAGACAGGGCACCGGGGAGCTGTTTTTT. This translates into CATSGPRQGTGELFF.

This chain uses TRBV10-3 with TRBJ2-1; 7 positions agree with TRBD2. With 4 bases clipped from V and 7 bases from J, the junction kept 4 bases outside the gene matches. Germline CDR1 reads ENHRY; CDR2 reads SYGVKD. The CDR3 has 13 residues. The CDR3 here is CAISGLADNEQFF. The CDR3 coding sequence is TGTGCCATCAGTGGACTAGCAGATAATGAGCAGTTCTTC.

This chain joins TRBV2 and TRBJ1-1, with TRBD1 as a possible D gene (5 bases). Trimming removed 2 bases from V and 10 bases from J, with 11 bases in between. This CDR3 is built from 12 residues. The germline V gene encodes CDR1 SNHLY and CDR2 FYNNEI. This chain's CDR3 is CASSERRQSAFF. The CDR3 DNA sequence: TGTGCCAGCAGTGAACGAAGACAGTCAGCTTTCTTT.

DNA of the CDR3: TGTGCCTCCAGTAATGGCAATCAGCCCCAGCATTTT. Protein sequence: CASSNGNQPQHF. V is TRBV18 and J is TRBJ1-5; D call uncertain. V was clipped by 11 bases and J by 2 bases, with 10 bases between them. Germline V gene sequence: CDR1 KGHSH, CDR2 LQKENI. CDR3 size: 12 residues.

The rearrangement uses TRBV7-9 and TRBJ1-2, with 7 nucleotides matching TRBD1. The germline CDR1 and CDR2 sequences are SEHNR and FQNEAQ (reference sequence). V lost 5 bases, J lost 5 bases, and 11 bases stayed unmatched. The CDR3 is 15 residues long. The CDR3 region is CASSRQRGPPYGYTF. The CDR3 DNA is TGTGCCAGCAGCCGACAAAGGGGGCCGCCATATGGCTACACCTTC.